Shown below are 15 T cell receptor beta chains from a single sample sequenced in a study of CD8 T cells in Susac syndrome. An amount of RNA that ranged from roughly 0.5 to 1 ug was reverse transcribed with random hexamers. MiXCR was run by TCRdb on the immunoSEQ multiplex PCR reads, yielding one entry per CDR3 protein. The profile shows approximately 110,000 distinct CDR3 sequences, more than 80% of them singletons. Input material: CD8+ T cells from PBMCs. These receptors came from a human donor with multiple sclerosis.

This chain links TRBV7-3 with TRBJ2-3; 8 bases are shared with TRBD2. Germline V lookup: CDR1 SGHTA, CDR2 FQGTGA. V lost 3 bases and J lost 5; bases outside the gene matches: 10. CDR3 size: 16 residues. CDR3 residues: CASSFSGSGAVDTQYF. DNA of the CDR3: TGTGCCAGCAGCTTCTCGGGTAGCGGGGCGGTAGATACGCAGTATTTT.

This clonotype was found once. The rearrangement links TRBV7-9 to TRBJ2-7; 7 nucleotides agree with TRBD2. J was trimmed by 2 bases and V by 8 bases; bases with no gene match: 6. Germline CDR1 SEHNR, CDR2 FQNEAQ (reference sequence). The CDR3 consists of 13 residues. The DNA of the CDR3 is TGTGCCAGCGCGGGGGTCCCCCCCTACGAGCAGTACTTC. Protein product: CASAGVPPYEQYF.

The chain combines TRBV7-9 with TRBJ1-2, with D possibly matching TRBD1 (6 bases). The CDR3 has 12 residues. V gave up 5 bases and J gave up 6 bases, with 10 bases separating them. Germline CDR1 is SEHNR and CDR2 is FQNEAQ (reference sequence). The CDR3 loop is CASSGGADGYTF. Here the CDR3 DNA reads TGTGCCAGCAGCGGGGGGGCGGATGGCTACACCTTC.

The rearrangement uses TRBV28 and TRBJ2-7; a possible D gene is TRBD2 (5 bases). V dropped 4 bases and J dropped 1 base, with 14 bases sitting between them. The germline CDR1 and CDR2 sequences are MDHEN and SYDVKM. The CDR3 is made up of 15 amino acids. The CDR3 sequence: CASSSPGKNSYEQYF. The CDR3 DNA follows: TGTGCCAGCAGTTCCCCCGGGAAAAATTCCTACGAGCAGTACTTC. The variable domain in full, with the rest retrieved from reference TRBV28 and TRBJ2-7, is DVKVTQSSRYLVKRTGEKVFLECVQDMDHENMFWYRQDPGLGLRLIYFSYDVKMKEKGDIPEGYSVSREKKERFSLILESASTNQTSMYLCASSSPGKNSYEQYFGPGTRLTVT.

There are a few counts of this clonotype. The J gene is TRBJ2-1, the V gene TRBV15; TRBD1 agrees at 11 bases. Germline assignment: CDR1 LNHNV and CDR2 YYDKDF (reference sequence). With V trimmed by 5 bases and J by 14 bases, 5 bases remained unmatched. CDR3 length: 12 residues. The CDR3 reads CATSPGQGAKFF. CDR3 sequence (DNA): TGTGCCACCAGCCCCGGACAGGGGGCGAAGTTCTTC.

This clonotype occurred a few times. In DNA form, the CDR3 reads TGTGCCAGCAGTTACTCGGAGGTAACTGAAGCTTTCTTT. This encodes CASSYSEVTEAFF. J is TRBJ1-1 and V is TRBV6-2 or TRBV6-3; D uncertain. The germline V and J ends were trimmed by 0 bases and 5 bases, with 7 bases remaining between them. Germline values: CDR1 MNHEY, CDR2 SVGEGT. This CDR3 spans 13 amino acids.

The table lists this clonotype with a count of one. J is TRBJ2-1 and V is TRBV9, with D perhaps given as TRBD1 or TRBD2 (6 bases each). With 4 bases removed from V and 1 base from J, the gap between germline ends came to 15 bases. Germline V CDR1 and CDR2: SGDLS, YYNGEE. The CDR3 extends over 16 amino acids. Written as DNA, the CDR3 is TGTGCCAGCAGCCCAACACGGGGGCAATCCTACAATGAGCAGTTCTTC. This encodes CASSPTRGQSYNEQFF. The variable domain in full, with the rest retrieved from reference TRBV9 and TRBJ2-1, is DSGVTQTPKHLITATGQRVTLRCSPRSGDLSVYWYQQSLDQGLQFLIQYYNGEERAKGNILERFSAQQFPDLHSELNLSSLELGDSALYFCASSPTRGQSYNEQFFGPGTRLTVL.

This chain joins TRBV13 and TRBJ2-3; 7 bases match TRBD2. CDR3 length equals 14 residues. J lost 6 bases, V lost 5 bases, and 8 bases had no gene match. Germline V gives CDR1 PRHDT, CDR2 FYEKMQ (reference sequence). The CDR3 DNA sequence: TGTGCCAGCAGCACAAGACTAGCAGGTGATACGCAGTATTTT. Protein sequence: CASSTRLAGDTQYF.

This clonotype was found a few times. The rearrangement uses TRBV5-4 and TRBJ2-7, with a possible D match to TRBD1 (5 bases). Germline CDR1 SGHNT, CDR2 YYREEE (reference sequence). This CDR3 is 14 amino acids long. Trimming removed 2 bases at V and 2 bases at J, with 11 bases between. In DNA form, the CDR3 reads TGTGCCAGCAGCTTCGGCAGGGAAACCTACGAGCAGTACTTC. This translates into CASSFGRETYEQYF. Filled out from reference TRBV5-4 and TRBJ2-7, the complete variable domain reads ETGVTQSPTHLIKTRGQQVTLRCSSQSGHNTVSWYQQALGQGPQFIFQYYREEENGRGNFPPRFSGLQFPNYSSELNVNALELDDSALYLCASSFGRETYEQYFGPGTRLTVT.

The V gene is TRBV19, the J gene TRBJ2-7; D gene unclear. V lost 1 base and J 3 bases, leaving 10 bases between the germline ends. The CDR3 is made up of 14 amino acids. In germline, CDR1 is LNHDA, CDR2 SQIVND (reference sequence). CDR3 DNA: TGTGCCAGTAGTATAGGGACGGCGATCTACGAGCAGTACTTC. Translation gives CASSIGTAIYEQYF.

This clonotype was observed a single time. The genes are TRBV27 and TRBJ2-7; D perhaps matches TRBD2 (6 bases). The CDR3 extends over 15 amino acids. Per the germline V gene, CDR1 is MNHEY and CDR2 is SMNVEV (reference sequence). The ends were cut back, 3 bases at V and 0 bases at J, with 12 bases in the middle. The CDR3 loop reads CASSLRAGGSYEQYV. DNA for the CDR3: TGTGCCAGCAGTTTGAGGGCCGGGGGCTCCTACGAGCAGTACGTC.

The rearrangement links TRBV10-3 to TRBJ2-1; D is uncertain. The ends were cut back, 3 bases at V and 5 bases at J, with 20 bases in the middle. The CDR3 totals 17 residues. From germline, CDR1 is ENHRY and CDR2 SYGVKD. Here the CDR3 reads CAISDLGETELNNEQFF. The CDR3 nucleotides read TGTGCCATCAGTGACCTCGGAGAAACAGAGTTAAACAATGAGCAGTTCTTC.

The V gene is TRBV12-3 or TRBV12-4, the J gene TRBJ1-1; perhaps TRBD1 as D (6 bases). Deletions cut 3 bases from V and 3 bases from J, with 11 bases between. The CDR3 extends over 14 amino acids. CDR3 protein: CASSFRGDHTEAFF. The CDR3 DNA sequence: TGTGCCAGCAGTTTCAGGGGCGACCACACTGAAGCTTTCTTT.

This chain uses TRBV29-1 with TRBJ1-2, with D possibly being TRBD1 (6 bases). The CDR3 loop spans 15 amino acids. V was pared by 7 bases and J by 2 bases, with 20 bases between. Germline V CDR1 and CDR2: SQVTM, ANQGSEA. The CDR3 region is CSDTSYRVMNYGYTF. The CDR3 nucleotides read TGCAGCGACACCTCCTACAGGGTAATGAACTATGGCTACACCTTC.

This rearrangement joins TRBV12-3 or TRBV12-4 to TRBJ2-3, with D maybe TRBD2 (7 bases). Trimming pared 3 bases from V and 7 bases from J, leaving 11 bases between. The CDR3 totals 13 residues. Here the CDR3 reads CASSFAGAYTQYF. The CDR3 coding sequence is TGTGCCAGCAGTTTCGCGGGGGCCTATACGCAGTATTTT.